The rows below give T cell receptor beta chains drawn from one sample of a study of blood T cell repertoires in COVID-19. The table came from immunoSEQ multiplex PCR; TCRdb's copy has only in-frame clones and leaves some out. The repertoire includes roughly 14,000 clones, around 82% of them detected once, and about 22% sits in the top ten. Material: peripheral blood. The source is a woman aged 55-70 years with acute or convalescent COVID-19. Both conserved end residues are part of each CDR3. The D gene is left open where the match is weak. Some rows mark clone size as missing; the rest say once, few, many or name a class of expanded clone.

TRBV5-1	TRBD2	TRBJ2-6	-	TGCGCCAGCAGCCGCGGGGGGGCCGGGGCCAACGTCCTGACTTTC	CASSRGGAGANVLTF
TRBV7-2	TRBD2	TRBJ2-7	-	TGTGCCACCAGGTATGGCGGGGGATCCGAGCGCGAGCAGTACTTC	CATRYGGGSEREQYF
TRBV27	TRBD1	TRBJ1-1	-	TGTGCCAGCAGCCCAGGGGGCACTGAAGCTTTCTTT	CASSPGGTEAFF
TRBV7-9	TRBD1	TRBJ2-1	-	TGTGCCAGCAGCTCAACAGGGGGCAGATACAATGAGCAGTTCTTC	CASSSTGGRYNEQFF
TRBV7-9	TRBD2	TRBJ2-7	-	TGTGCCAGCAGCCTAGGACTAGCGGGAGGCTCCTACGAGCAGTACTTC	CASSLGLAGGSYEQYF
TRBV5-1	TRBD1	TRBJ2-1	-	TGCGCCAGCAGCTTGGACAGGGGCTCCTACAATGAGCAGTTCTTC	CASSLDRGSYNEQFF
TRBV28	TRBD1	TRBJ1-5	once	TGTGCCAGCAGTCGCGACAGGGGTGAACAGCCCCAGCATTTT	CASSRDRGEQPQHF
TRBV7-9	TRBD2	TRBJ2-6	once	TGTGCCAGCAGCTTAACGGGACTACCTGGGGCCAACGTCCTGACTTTC	CASSLTGLPGANVLTF
TRBV3-1/TRBV3-2	-	TRBJ2-3	-	TGTGCCAGCAGCCATACGGGAGACCTCACAGATACGCAGTATTTT	CASSHTGDLTDTQYF
TRBV7-3	-	TRBJ1-6	-	TGTGCCAGCAGCTTATCGGGTAGCTCCTATAATTCACCCCTCCACTTT	CASSLSGSSYNSPLHF
TRBV27	TRBD2	TRBJ2-1	-	TGTGCCAGCAGCCCCGGGACTAGCGGGGGCAATGAGCAGTTCTTC	CASSPGTSGGNEQFF
TRBV15	-	TRBJ2-7	-	TGTGCCACCAGAGGAGACAGCCTATTGGAGCAGTACTTC	CATRGDSLLEQYF
TRBV7-2	-	TRBJ2-1	-	TGTGCCAGCAGGCGGAAGGGGCCCAATCCCAAGGCCTACAATGAGCAGTTCTTC	CASRRKGPNPKAYNEQFF
TRBV5-1	-	TRBJ1-2	-	TGCGCCAGCAGCTTAACAAACGAAGAAGATGGCTACACCTTC	CASSLTNEEDGYTF
TRBV6-6	-	TRBJ1-1	-	TGTGCCGCGGGACCCACGAACACTGAAGCTTTCTTT	CAAGPTNTEAFF
TRBV28	-	TRBJ1-2	once	TGTGCCAGCAGGATGGACAGTTACTATGGCTACACCTTC	CASRMDSYYGYTF
TRBV20-1	-	TRBJ2-7	-	TGCAGTGCAACACGCGCGGGGGAGCAGTACTTC	CSATRAGEQYF
TRBV12-3/TRBV12-4	-	TRBJ2-7	-	TGTGCCAGCAGTTTACACAGTCTCTACGAGCAGTACTTC	CASSLHSLYEQYF
TRBV2	-	TRBJ1-4	-	TGTGCCAGCAGGGGACCGGGGGGCCGGGAAAAACTGTTTTTT	CASRGPGGREKLFF
TRBV6-6	-	TRBJ1-2	-	TGTGCCAGCAGTTACTCCCCCACTTATGGCTACACCTTC	CASSYSPTYGYTF
TRBV7-2	-	TRBJ2-7	-	TGTGCCAGCAGCGCAGCCACCGACAGAGCCTACGAGCAGTACTTC	CASSAATDRAYEQYF
TRBV6-1	TRBD1	TRBJ1-4	-	TGTGCCAGCAGTGAGTTACAGGGGGTTGAAAAACTGTTTTTT	CASSELQGVEKLFF
TRBV6-6	TRBD1	TRBJ2-3	-	TGTGCCAGCAGCAACAGGGGGGAAAGCACAGATACGCAGTATTTT	CASSNRGESTDTQYF
TRBV7-2	TRBD2	TRBJ2-3	-	TGTGCCAGCAGCTTAGCTGCCGGACGGGGGGGCGTGGCAGATACGCAGTATTTT	CASSLAAGRGGVADTQYF